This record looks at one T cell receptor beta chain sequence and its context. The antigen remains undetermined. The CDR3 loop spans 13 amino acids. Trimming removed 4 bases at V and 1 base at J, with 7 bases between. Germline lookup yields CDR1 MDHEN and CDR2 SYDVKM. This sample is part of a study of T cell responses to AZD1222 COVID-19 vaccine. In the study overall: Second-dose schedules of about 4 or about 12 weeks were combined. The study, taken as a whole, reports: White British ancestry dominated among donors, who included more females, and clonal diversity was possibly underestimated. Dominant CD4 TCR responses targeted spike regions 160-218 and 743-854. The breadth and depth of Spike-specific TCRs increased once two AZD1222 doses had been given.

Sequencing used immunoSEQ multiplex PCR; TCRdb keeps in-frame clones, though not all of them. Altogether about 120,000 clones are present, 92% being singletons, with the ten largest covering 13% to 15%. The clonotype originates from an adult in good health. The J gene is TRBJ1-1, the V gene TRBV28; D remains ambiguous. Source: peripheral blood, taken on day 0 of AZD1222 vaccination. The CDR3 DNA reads TGTGCCAGCAGTTATACACCGAACACTGAAGCTTTCTTT. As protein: CASSYTPNTEAFF. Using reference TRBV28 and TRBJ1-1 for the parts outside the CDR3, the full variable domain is DVKVTQSSRYLVKRTGEKVFLECVQDMDHENMFWYRQDPGLGLRLIYFSYDVKMKEKGDIPEGYSVSREKKERFSLILESASTNQTSMYLCASSYTPNTEAFFGQGTRLTVV.